The 2 T cell receptor beta chains below all came from one sample that was sequenced in a study of PD-1 blockade in classical Hodgkin lymphoma (dated by TCRdb to the early 2020s). Library generation was performed with the immunoSEQ multiplex PCR assay. TCRdb's version of the immuneACCESS table is confined to in-frame rearrangements and falls short of the full clone set. An unresolved V gene accounts for under half of the shortfall where checked; the remainder is of unknown origin. This sample comprises 25,000 to 30,000 clones, nearly 80% of them detected only once. About 32% of the sample is in the top ten clones. In the paper's terms, the time point label means: cycle 2 day 1 (C2D1) of nivolumab. All trial patients had relapsed after autologous stem cell transplantation, with cohorts A, B and C differing in prior brentuximab vedotin exposure. The specimen was peripheral blood mononuclear cells (PBMCs), collected before the second cycle of nivolumab. Receptors were obtained from a human donor with classical Hodgkin lymphoma.

The gene calls are TRBV30 and TRBJ1-4; the D is unclear. Looked up from germline, CDR1 is GTSNPN and CDR2 is SVGIG (reference sequence). Trimming removed 3 bases from V and 8 bases from J, with 16 bases in between. CDR3 size: 14 residues. CDR3 in DNA: TGTGCCTGGAGGAGATGGACTGGCCAGGAAAAACTGTTTTTT. As protein: CAWRRWTGQEKLFF. Based on the CDR3 plus reference TRBV30 and TRBJ1-4, the full variable domain is SQTIHQWPATLVQPVGSPLSLECTVEGTSNPNLYWYRQAAGRGLQLLFYSVGIGQISSEVPQNLSASRPQDRQFILSSKKLLLSDSGFYLCAWRRWTGQEKLFFGSGTQLSVL.

This chain links TRBV5-1 with TRBJ2-2, with 8 bases that match TRBD1. The germline gives CDR1 SGHRS, CDR2 YFSETQ. The CDR3 is 18 amino acids. V trimming: 3 bases; J trimming: 3 bases; junction bases outside the gene matches: 13. In nucleotides, the CDR3 is TGCGCCAGCAGCTCCGAATCCGGAGGACAGGGTTACACCGGGGAGCTGTTTTTT. Its protein is CASSSESGGQGYTGELFF.